This TCR beta chain was captured in a study of blood T cell repertoires in COVID-19. The CDR3 loop spans 14 amino acids. Germline assignment: CDR1 MDHEN and CDR2 SYDVKM. V lost 4 bases and J lost 8, with 17 bases in between. The data were produced by immunoSEQ multiplex PCR, yet TCRdb's version contains in-frame clones alone and is incomplete. This sample carries roughly 250,000 clones, around 87% of them seen once, and the ten largest clones take 7.2%. The sample consisted of peripheral blood. The chain is built from TRBV28 and TRBJ1-2; D not resolved. This clonotype was sampled from a man between 60 and 70 years old who had recovered from COVID-19. Here the CDR3 reads CASSSSGRREGYTF. In DNA, the CDR3 is TGTGCCAGCAGTTCGAGCGGCCGACGGGAGGGCTACACCTTC.